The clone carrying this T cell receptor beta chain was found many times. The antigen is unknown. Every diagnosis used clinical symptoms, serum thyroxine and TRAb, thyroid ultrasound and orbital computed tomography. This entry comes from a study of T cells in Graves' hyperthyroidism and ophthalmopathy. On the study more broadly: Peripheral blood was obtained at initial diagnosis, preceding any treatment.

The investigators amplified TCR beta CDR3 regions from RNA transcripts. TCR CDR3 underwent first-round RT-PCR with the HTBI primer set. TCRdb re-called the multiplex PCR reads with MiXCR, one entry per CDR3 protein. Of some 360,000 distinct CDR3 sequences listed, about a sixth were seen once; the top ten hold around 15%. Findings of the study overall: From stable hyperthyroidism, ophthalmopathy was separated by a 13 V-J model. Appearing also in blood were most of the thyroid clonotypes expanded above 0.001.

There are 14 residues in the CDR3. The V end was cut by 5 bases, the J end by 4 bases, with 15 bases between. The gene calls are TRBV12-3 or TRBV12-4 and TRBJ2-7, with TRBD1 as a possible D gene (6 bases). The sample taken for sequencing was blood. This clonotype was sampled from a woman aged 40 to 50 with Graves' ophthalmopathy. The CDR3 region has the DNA TGTGCCAGCAGTCCGTCAGGGGCCGAATACGAGCAGTACTTC. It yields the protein CASSPSGAEYEQYF.